This paragraph covers one T cell receptor beta chain sequence. Noted time point: pre-sensitization, week 0. Treatment here: therapeutic diphenylcyclopropenone sensitization with weekly scalp DPC. The CDR3 consists of 15 residues. The V gene's germline CDR1 is MGHDK and CDR2 SYGVNS. Trimming took off 4 bases at V and 4 bases at J, with 17 bases between the two ends. The data stem from a study of human T cells and chemical hapten exposure. TCRdb reprocessed the RACE reads via MiXCR and lists one record per CDR3 protein. Of about 80,000 distinct CDR3 sequences listed, around 15% are singletons. The sequence was collected from a woman between 50 and 59 years old with alopecia areata. Some clones in this sample may be carry-over from other donors' samples. The chain recombines TRBV25-1 with TRBJ2-7; D might be TRBD1 (6 bases). Sequencing used whole blood, obtained in connection with sensitization to the hapten diphenylcyclopropenone (DPC). CDR3: CASSGGQYQLYEQYF. The CDR3 DNA reads TGTGCCAGCAGTGGTGGACAGTACCAACTTTACGAGCAGTACTTC.